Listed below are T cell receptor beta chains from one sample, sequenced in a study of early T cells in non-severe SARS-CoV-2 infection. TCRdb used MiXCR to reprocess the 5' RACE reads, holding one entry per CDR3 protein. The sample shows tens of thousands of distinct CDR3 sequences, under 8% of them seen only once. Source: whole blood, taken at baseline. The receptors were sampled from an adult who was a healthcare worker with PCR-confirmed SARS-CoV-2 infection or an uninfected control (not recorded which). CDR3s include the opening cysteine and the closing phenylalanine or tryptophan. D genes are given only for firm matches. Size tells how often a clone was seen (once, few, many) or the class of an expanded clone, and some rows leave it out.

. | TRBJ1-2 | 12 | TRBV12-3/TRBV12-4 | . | CASSIQGSGYTF | TGTGCCAGCAGCATACAGGGTTCTGGCTACACCTTC
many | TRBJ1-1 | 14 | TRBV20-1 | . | CSAPRGGMNTEAFF | TGCAGTGCTCCCCGAGGGGGGATGAACACTGAAGCTTTCTTT
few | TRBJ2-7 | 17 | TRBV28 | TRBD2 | CASSPLGLAGGTYEQYF | TGTGCCAGCAGTCCTCTGGGACTAGCGGGGGGCACCTACGAGCAGTACTTC
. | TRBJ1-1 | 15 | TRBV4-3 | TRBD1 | CASSRQDRPNTEAFF | TGCGCCAGCAGCCGTCAGGACAGGCCGAACACTGAAGCTTTCTTT
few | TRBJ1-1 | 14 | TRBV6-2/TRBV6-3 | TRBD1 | CASRPIDRGGEAFF | TGTGCCAGCAGGCCAATCGACAGGGGAGGGGAAGCTTTCTTT
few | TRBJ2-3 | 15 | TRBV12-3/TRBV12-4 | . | CASSGETGRTDTQYF | TGTGCCAGCAGTGGAGAGACGGGGCGCACAGATACGCAGTATTTT
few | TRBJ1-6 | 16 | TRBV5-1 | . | CASSSGLTGLGSPLHF | TGCGCCAGCAGCTCGGGCCTTACAGGGCTTGGTTCACCCCTCCACTTT
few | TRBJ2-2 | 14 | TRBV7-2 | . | CASSRPRNTGELFF | TGTGCCAGCAGCCGACCGAGGAACACCGGGGAGCTGTTTTTT
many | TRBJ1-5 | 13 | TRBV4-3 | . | CASSQEFGQPQHF | TGCGCCAGCAGCCAAGAATTCGGTCAGCCCCAGCATTTT
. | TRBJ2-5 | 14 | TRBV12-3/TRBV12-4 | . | CASSLTGEKETQYF | TGTGCCAGCAGTTTAACGGGGGAAAAAGAGACCCAGTACTTC
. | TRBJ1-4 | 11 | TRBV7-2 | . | CASSNREKLFF | TGTGCCAGCAGCAACCGGGAAAAACTGTTTTTT
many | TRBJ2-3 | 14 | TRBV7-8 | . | CASSPRVVTDTQYF | TGTGCCAGCAGCCCACGTGTAGTCACAGATACGCAGTATTTT
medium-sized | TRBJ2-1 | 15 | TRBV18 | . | CASSRGLSSYNEQFF | TGTGCCAGCTCACGGGGATTAAGCTCCTACAATGAGCAGTTCTTC
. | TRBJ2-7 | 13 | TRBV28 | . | CASSLGPFYEQYF | TGTGCCAGCAGTTTAGGGCCTTTCTACGAGCAGTACTTC
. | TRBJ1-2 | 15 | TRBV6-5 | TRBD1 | CASSTGTGGRVGYTF | TGTGCCAGCAGTACAGGGACAGGGGGCAGGGTTGGCTACACCTTC
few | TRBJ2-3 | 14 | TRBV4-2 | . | CASSYTDSTDTQYF | TGTGCCAGCAGTTACACGGACAGCACAGATACGCAGTATTTT
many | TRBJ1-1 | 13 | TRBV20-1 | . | CSATRQSNTEAFF | TGCAGTGCAACTAGACAATCGAACACTGAAGCTTTCTTT
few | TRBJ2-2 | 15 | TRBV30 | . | CAWSVLVRDTGELFF | TGTGCCTGGAGTGTACTGGTCAGGGATACCGGGGAGCTGTTTTTT
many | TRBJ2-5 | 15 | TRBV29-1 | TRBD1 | CSVAQRDRAGETQYF | TGCAGCGTCGCCCAGCGGGACAGGGCGGGGGAGACCCAGTACTTC
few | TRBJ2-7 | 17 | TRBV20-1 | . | CSARDTGPKIPYDEQYF | TGCAGTGCTAGAGATACAGGACCGAAAATTCCTTACGACGAGCAGTACTTC
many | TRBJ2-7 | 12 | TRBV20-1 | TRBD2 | CSAERGSYEQYF | TGCAGTGCGGAGCGGGGGAGCTACGAGCAGTACTTC
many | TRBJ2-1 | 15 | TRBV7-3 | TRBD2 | CASSLTAGGTGEQFF | TGTGCCAGCAGCTTAACTGCGGGGGGGACGGGTGAGCAGTTCTTC
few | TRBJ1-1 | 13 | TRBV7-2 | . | CASSLGPATEAFF | TGTGCCAGCAGCTTAGGTCCTGCCACTGAAGCTTTCTTT
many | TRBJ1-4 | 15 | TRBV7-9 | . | CASSLNVLLNEKLFF | TGTGCCAGCAGCCTAAACGTCCTGCTCAATGAAAAACTGTTTTTT